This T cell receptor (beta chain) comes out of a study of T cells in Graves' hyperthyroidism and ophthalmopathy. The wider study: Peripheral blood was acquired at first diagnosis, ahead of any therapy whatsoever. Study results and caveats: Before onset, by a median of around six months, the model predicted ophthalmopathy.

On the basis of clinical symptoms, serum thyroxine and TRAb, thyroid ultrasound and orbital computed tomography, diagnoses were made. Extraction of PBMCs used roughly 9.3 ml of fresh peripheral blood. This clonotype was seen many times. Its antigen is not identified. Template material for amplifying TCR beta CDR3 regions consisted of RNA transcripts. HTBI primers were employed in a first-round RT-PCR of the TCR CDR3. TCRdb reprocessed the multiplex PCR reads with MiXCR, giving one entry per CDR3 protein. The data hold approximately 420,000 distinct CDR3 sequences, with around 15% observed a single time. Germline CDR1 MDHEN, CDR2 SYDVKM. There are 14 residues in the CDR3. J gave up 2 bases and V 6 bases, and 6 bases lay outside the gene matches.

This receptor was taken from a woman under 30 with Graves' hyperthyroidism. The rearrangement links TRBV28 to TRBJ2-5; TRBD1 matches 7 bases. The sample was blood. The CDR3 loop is CASRVGQKQETQYF. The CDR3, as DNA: TGTGCCAGCAGAGTGGGACAGAAACAAGAGACCCAGTACTTC.